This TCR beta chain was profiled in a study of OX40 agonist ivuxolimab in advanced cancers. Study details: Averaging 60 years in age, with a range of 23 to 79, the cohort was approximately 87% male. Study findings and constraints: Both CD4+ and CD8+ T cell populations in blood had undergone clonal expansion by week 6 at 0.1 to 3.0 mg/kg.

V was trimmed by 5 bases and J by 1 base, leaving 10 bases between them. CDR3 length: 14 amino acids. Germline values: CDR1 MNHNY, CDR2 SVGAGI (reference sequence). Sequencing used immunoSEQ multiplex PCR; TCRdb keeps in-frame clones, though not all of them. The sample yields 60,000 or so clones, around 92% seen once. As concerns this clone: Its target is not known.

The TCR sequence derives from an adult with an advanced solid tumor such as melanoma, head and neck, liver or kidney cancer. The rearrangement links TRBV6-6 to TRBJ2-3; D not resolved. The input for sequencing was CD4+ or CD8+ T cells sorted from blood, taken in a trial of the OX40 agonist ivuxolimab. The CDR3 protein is CASSPDDGTDTQYF. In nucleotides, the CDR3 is TGTGCCAGCAGTCCAGACGATGGCACAGATACGCAGTATTTT.